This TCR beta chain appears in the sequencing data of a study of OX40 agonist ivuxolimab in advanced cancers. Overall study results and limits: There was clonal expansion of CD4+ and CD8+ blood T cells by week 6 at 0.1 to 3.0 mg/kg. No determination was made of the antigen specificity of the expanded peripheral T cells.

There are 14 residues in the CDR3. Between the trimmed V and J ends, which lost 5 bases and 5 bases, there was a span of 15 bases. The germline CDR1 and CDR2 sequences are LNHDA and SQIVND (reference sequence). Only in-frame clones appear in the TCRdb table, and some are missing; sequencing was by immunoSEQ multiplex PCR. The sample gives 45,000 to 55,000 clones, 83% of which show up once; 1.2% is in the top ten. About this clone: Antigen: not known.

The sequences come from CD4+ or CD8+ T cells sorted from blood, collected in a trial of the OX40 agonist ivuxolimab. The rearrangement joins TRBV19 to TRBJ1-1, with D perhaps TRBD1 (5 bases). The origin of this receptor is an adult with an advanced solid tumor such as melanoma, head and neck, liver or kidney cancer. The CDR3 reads CASSFQVWGTEAFF. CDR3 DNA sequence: TGTGCCAGTAGTTTTCAGGTTTGGGGGACTGAAGCTTTCTTT.